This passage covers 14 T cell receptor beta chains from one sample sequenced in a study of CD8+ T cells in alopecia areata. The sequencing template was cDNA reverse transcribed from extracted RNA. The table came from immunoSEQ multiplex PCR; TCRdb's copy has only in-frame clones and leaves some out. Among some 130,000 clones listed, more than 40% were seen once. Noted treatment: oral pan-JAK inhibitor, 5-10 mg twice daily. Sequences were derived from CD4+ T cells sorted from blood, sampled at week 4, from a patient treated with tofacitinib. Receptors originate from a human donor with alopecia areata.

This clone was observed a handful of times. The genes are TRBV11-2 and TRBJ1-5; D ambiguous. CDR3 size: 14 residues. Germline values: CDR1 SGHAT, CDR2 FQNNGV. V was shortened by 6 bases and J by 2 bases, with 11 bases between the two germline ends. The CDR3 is CASSTASGNQPQHF. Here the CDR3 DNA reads TGTGCCAGCAGTACCGCCTCGGGCAATCAGCCCCAGCATTTT.

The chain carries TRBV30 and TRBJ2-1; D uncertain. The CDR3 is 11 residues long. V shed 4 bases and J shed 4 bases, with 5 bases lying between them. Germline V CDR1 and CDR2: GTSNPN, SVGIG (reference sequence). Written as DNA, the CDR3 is TGTGCCTGGACCTATTACAATGAGCAGTTCTTC. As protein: CAWTYYNEQFF.

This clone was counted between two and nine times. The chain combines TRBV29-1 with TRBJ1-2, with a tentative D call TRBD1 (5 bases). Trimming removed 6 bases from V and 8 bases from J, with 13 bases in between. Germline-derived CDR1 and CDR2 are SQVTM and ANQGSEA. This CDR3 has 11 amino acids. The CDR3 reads CSVWRGTGYTF. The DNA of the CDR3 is TGCAGCGTCTGGAGAGGGACGGGCTACACCTTC. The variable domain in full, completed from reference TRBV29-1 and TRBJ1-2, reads SAVISQKPSRDICQRGTSLTIQCQVDSQVTMMFWYRQQPGQSLTLIATANQGSEATYESGFVIDKFPISRPNLTFSTLTVSNMSPEDSSIYLCSVWRGTGYTFGSGTRLTVV.

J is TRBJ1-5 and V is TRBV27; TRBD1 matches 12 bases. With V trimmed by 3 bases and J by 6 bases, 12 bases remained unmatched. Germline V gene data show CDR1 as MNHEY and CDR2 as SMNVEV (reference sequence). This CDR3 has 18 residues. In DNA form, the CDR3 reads TGTGCCAGCAGTTTGGTGGGACAGGGGGCCTCCTGGGCTCAGCCCCAGCATTTT. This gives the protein CASSLVGQGASWAQPQHF.

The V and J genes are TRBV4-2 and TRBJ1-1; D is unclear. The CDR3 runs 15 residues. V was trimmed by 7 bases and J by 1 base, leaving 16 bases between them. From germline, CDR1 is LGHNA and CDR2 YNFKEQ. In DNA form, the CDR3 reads TGTGCCAGCACGCCTCTTAAGGAGGGGAACACTGAAGCTTTCTTT. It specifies CASTPLKEGNTEAFF.

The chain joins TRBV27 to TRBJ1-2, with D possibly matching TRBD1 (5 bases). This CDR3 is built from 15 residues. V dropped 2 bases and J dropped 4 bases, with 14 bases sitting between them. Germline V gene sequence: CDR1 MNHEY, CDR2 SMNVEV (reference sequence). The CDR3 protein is CASSLTQGRVYGYTF. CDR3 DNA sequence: TGTGCCAGCAGTTTAACCCAGGGTCGGGTCTATGGCTACACCTTC.

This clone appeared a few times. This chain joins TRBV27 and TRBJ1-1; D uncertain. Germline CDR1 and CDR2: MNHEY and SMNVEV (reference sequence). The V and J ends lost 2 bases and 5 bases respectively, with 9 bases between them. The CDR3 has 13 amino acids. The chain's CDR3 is CASSLRPTTEAFF. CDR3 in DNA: TGTGCCAGCAGTTTACGCCCTACTACTGAAGCTTTCTTT.

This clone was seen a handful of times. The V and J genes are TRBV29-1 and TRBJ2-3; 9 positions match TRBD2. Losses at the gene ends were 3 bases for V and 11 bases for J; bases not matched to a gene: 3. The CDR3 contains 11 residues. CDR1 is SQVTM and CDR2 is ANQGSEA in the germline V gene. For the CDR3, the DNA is TGCAGCGTTGATACAGCGGGGGGGCAGTATTTT. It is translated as CSVDTAGGQYF.

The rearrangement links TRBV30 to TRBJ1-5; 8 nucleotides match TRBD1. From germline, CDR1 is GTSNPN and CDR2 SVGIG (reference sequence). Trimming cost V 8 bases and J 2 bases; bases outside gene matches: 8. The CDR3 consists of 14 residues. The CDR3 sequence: CALATDRGNQPQHF. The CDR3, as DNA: TGTGCCCTGGCGACGGACAGGGGCAATCAGCCCCAGCATTTT.

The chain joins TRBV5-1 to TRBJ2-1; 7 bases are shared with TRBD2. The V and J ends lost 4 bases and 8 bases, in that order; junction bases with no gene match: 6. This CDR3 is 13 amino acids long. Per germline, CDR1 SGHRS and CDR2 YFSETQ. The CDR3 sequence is CASSPREVYEQFF. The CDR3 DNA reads TGCGCCAGCAGCCCCCGGGAGGTCTATGAGCAGTTCTTC.

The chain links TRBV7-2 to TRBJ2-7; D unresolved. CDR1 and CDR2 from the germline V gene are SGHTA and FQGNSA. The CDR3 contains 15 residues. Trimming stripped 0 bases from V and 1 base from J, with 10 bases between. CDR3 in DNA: TGTGCCAGCAGCTTAGCGTCAGGACCATCCTACGAGCAGTACTTC. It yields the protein CASSLASGPSYEQYF.

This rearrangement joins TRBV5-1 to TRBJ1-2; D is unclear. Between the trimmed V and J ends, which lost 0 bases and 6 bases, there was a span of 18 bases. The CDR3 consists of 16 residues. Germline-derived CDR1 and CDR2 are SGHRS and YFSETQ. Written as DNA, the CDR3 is TGCGCCAGCAGCTTGGCCGGCGCCATCCGGTTGGATGGCTACACCTTC. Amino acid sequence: CASSLAGAIRLDGYTF.

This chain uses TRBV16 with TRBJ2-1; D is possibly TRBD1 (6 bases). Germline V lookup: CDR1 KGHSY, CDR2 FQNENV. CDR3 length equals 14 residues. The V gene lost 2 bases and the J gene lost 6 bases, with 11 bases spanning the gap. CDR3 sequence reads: CASSQNRASNEQFF. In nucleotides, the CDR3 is TGTGCCAGCAGCCAAAACAGGGCTTCCAATGAGCAGTTCTTC.

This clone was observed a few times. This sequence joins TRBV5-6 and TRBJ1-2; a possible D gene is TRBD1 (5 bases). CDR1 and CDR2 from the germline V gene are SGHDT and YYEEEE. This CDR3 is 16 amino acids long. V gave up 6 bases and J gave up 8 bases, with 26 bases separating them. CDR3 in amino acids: CASTPKGGEAFNGYTF. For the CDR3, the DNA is TGTGCCAGCACCCCGAAGGGAGGGGAGGCATTCAACGGCTACACCTTC.